This T cell receptor (beta chain) appears in the sequencing data of a study of CD8+ T cells in alopecia areata. V gave up 3 bases and J gave up 4 bases; unmatched junction bases: 8. Germline V lookup: CDR1 MGHDK, CDR2 SYGVNS. This CDR3 is built from 15 residues. Specified treatment: oral pan-JAK inhibitor, 5-10 mg twice daily. RNA extraction and reverse transcription yielded cDNA as sequencing template. Measured with immunoSEQ multiplex PCR; TCRdb has only the in-frame clones, and not every one. The table includes a few hundred thousand clones, around 65% detected once. The chain has TRBV25-1 and TRBJ2-5; 7 bases map to TRBD2. The sample here was CD4+ T cells sorted from blood, taken at week 44, from a patient treated with tofacitinib. This receptor was identified in a human donor with alopecia areata. Written as DNA, the CDR3 is TGTGCCAGCAGTGATGCGGGCCCGGGGGGAGAGACCCAGTACTTC. Amino acids: CASSDAGPGGETQYF.